Presented here are 15 T cell receptor beta chains from one specimen sequenced in a study of blood T cell repertoires in COVID-19. Using immunoSEQ multiplex PCR, the repertoire was profiled, and TCRdb retains in-frame clones only, with some absent. The repertoire holds approximately 300,000 clones, with around 90% as singletons. Sample: peripheral blood. The receptors derive from a woman between 25 and 40 years old with COVID-19, enrolled during active disease.

This chain connects TRBV2 to TRBJ1-5; TRBD1 is a possible D gene (6 bases). The V end lost 6 bases, the J end lost 0 bases, and 12 bases lay between the germline ends. The CDR3 is 15 residues long. In germline, CDR1 is SNHLY, CDR2 FYNNEI. The CDR3 DNA follows: TGTGCCAGCAGGGCTAGACAGGTTAGCAATCAGCCCCAGCATTTT. Amino acids: CASRARQVSNQPQHF.

This clone came up once. The chain links TRBV13 to TRBJ1-1; no clear D. CDR1 and CDR2 from the germline V gene are PRHDT and FYEKMQ (reference sequence). The V end was cut by 5 bases, the J end by 4 bases, with 11 bases between. The CDR3 extends over 13 amino acids. The CDR3 spells CASSPDRGTEAFF. The CDR3 region has the DNA TGTGCCAGCAGCCCAGACCGGGGCACTGAAGCTTTCTTT.

This chain uses TRBV10-3 with TRBJ2-7; TRBD2 matches 10 bases. The germline V gene encodes CDR1 ENHRY and CDR2 SYGVKD. V lost 7 bases to trimming and J lost 0 bases; unmatched junction nucleotides: 3. The CDR3 has 14 residues. The CDR3, as DNA: TGTGCCATCACCCCTAGCGGGAGCTCCTACGAGCAGTACTTC. It is translated as CAITPSGSSYEQYF.

The chain is built from TRBV28 and TRBJ1-2; D ambiguous. This CDR3 has 15 residues. V lost 6 bases and J lost 2, with 16 bases in between. Germline CDR1 reads MDHEN; CDR2 reads SYDVKM. CDR3 sequence: CASRPPSGLNYGYTF. For the CDR3, the DNA is TGTGCCAGCAGGCCCCCCTCCGGGTTAAACTATGGCTACACCTTC.

The genes are TRBV10-3 and TRBJ1-1, with D uncertain. CDR1 and CDR2 from the germline V gene are ENHRY and SYGVKD. The CDR3 loop spans 13 amino acids. V was cut by 0 bases and J by 5 bases, with 7 bases left in between. The CDR3: CAISESAETEAFF. In nucleotides, the CDR3 is TGTGCCATCAGTGAGTCGGCGGAGACTGAAGCTTTCTTT.

A note on this clone: The sample holds other DNA sequences that translate to the same CDR3. This chain joins TRBV19 and TRBJ1-2, with a possible D match to TRBD1 (5 bases). The CDR3 sequence is 12 residues long. Germline V gives CDR1 LNHDA, CDR2 SQIVND (reference sequence). V was shortened by 4 bases and J by 4 bases, with 7 bases between the two germline ends. The CDR3 loop reads CASSRQGYGYTF. The DNA for the CDR3 is TGTGCCAGTAGTAGGCAGGGCTATGGCTACACCTTC. The full variable domain, in which reference TRBV19 and TRBJ1-2 provide the parts outside the CDR3, is DGGITQSPKYLFRKEGQNVTLSCEQNLNHDAMYWYRQDPGQGLRLIYYSQIVNDFQKGDIAEGYSVSREKKESFPLTVTSAQKNPTAFYLCASSRQGYGYTFGSGTRLTVV.

The rearrangement joins TRBV5-1 to TRBJ1-1; 9 bases match TRBD1. The junction had 1 base not matched to a gene; V was cut back by 0 bases and J by 1 base. There are 15 residues in the CDR3. Germline assignment: CDR1 SGHRS and CDR2 YFSETQ. The CDR3 region is CASSLGDRENTEAFF. The CDR3 DNA sequence: TGCGCCAGCAGCTTGGGGGACAGGGAGAACACTGAAGCTTTCTTT.

This chain links TRBV28 with TRBJ1-6, with TRBD1 identical over 12 bases. The CDR3 has 16 residues. Germline V gives CDR1 MDHEN, CDR2 SYDVKM. V shed 11 bases and J 0 bases; nucleotides not matched to a gene: 5. CDR3 DNA sequence: TGTGCCGCGGGGACAGGGGGCACCTCCTATAATTCACCCCTCCACTTT. This gives the protein CAAGTGGTSYNSPLHF.

The rearrangement joins TRBV5-1 to TRBJ1-5; 8 positions match TRBD1. The CDR3 has 16 amino acids. The J segment lost 2 bases and the V segment lost 0 bases, leaving 4 bases of the junction unmatched. The germline V gene has CDR1 SGHRS and CDR2 YFSETQ. CDR3 protein: CASSLAGGDGNQPQHF. Here the CDR3 DNA reads TGCGCCAGCAGCTTGGCAGGGGGCGACGGCAATCAGCCCCAGCATTTT.

CDR3 region: CAWSEHRGSGNQPQHF. The CDR3 nucleotides are TGTGCCTGGAGTGAGCACAGGGGATCGGGCAATCAGCCCCAGCATTTT. J is TRBJ1-5 and V is TRBV30; 7 bases are shared with TRBD1. Per the germline V gene, CDR1 is GTSNPN and CDR2 is SVGIG (reference sequence). V was pared by 1 base and J by 2 bases, with 8 bases of the junction left unmatched. The CDR3 length is 16 residues.

The rearrangement links TRBV28 to TRBJ1-6; 8 nucleotides agree with TRBD1. The germline gives CDR1 MDHEN, CDR2 SYDVKM. With V trimmed by 10 bases and J by 9 bases, 5 bases remained unmatched. The CDR3 runs 12 residues. CDR3 sequence: CATRTGPSPLHF. The DNA for the CDR3 is TGTGCCACCCGGACAGGGCCTTCACCCCTCCACTTT.

The V gene is TRBV20-1, the J gene TRBJ2-7; D might be TRBD2 (5 bases). CDR3 length: 11 residues. Germline V gives CDR1 DFQATT, CDR2 SNEGSKA (reference sequence). The V gene lost 7 bases and the J gene lost 6 bases, with 13 bases spanning the gap. CDR3 protein: CSVSKEVEQYF. The CDR3 DNA reads as TGCAGTGTTAGCAAGGAGGTCGAGCAGTACTTC.

J is TRBJ1-3 and V is TRBV19; 8 nucleotides align to TRBD1. V gave up 11 bases and J gave up 2 bases; unmatched junction bases: 5. Germline values: CDR1 LNHDA, CDR2 SQIVND (reference sequence). The CDR3 has 13 residues. The CDR3 region has the DNA TGTGCCGGATCCAGGGGGCCTGGAAACACCATATATTTT. It translates to CAGSRGPGNTIYF.

J is TRBJ2-4 and V is TRBV21-1; the table's D call of TRBD2 was not tested on the DNA. TRBV21-1 is described as a pseudogene. There are 15 residues in the CDR3. The CDR3 sequence is CASRWGFVEGNIQYF. CDR3 nucleotide sequence: TGTGCCAGCAGGTGGGGTTTTGTGGAGGGAAACATTCAGTACTTC.

V gene TRBV7-8 combines with J gene TRBJ1-4, with D tentatively TRBD1 (6 bases). Between the trimmed V and J ends, which lost 7 bases and 8 bases, there was a span of 20 bases. The CDR3 is made up of 15 amino acids. From germline, CDR1 is SGHVS and CDR2 FQNEAQ. The CDR3 nucleotides are TGTGCCAGCATCCCAGGTGGGGGGGCGGGCGAAAAACTGTTTTTT. This translates into CASIPGGGAGEKLFF.